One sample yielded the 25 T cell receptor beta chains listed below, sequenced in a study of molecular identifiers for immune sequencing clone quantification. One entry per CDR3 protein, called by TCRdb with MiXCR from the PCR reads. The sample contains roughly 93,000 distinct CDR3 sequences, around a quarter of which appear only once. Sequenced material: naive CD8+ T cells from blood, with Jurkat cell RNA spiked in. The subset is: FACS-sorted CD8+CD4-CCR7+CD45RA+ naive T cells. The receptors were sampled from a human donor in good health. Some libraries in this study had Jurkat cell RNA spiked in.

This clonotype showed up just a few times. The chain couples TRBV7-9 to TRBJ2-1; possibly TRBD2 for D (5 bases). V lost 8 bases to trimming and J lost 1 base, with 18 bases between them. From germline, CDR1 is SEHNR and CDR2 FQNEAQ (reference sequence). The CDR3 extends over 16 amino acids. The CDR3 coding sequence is TGTGCCAGCGCACCCGAGGGCTTTTCATCCTACAATGAGCAGTTCTTC. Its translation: CASAPEGFSSYNEQFF.

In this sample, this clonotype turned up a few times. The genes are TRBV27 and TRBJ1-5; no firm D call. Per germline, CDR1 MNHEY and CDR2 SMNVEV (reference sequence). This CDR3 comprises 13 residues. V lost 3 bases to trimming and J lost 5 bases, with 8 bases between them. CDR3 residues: CASSFFGDQPQHF. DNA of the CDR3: TGTGCCAGCAGTTTTTTCGGAGATCAGCCCCAGCATTTT.

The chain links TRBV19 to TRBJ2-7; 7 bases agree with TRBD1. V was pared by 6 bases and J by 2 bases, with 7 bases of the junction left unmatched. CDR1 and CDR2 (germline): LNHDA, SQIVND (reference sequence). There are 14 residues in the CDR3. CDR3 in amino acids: CASRPWTGAYEQYF. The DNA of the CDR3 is TGTGCCAGTAGGCCCTGGACAGGAGCCTACGAGCAGTACTTC.

The DNA for the CDR3 is TGCAGTGCTAGAGACCTTTCCTTAGCGCTTCCCTACGAGCAGTACTTC. This sequence encodes CSARDLSLALPYEQYF. This chain connects TRBV20-1 to TRBJ2-7; D is perhaps TRBD2 (5 bases). Germline V gene sequence: CDR1 DFQATT, CDR2 SNEGSKA (reference sequence). The CDR3 consists of 16 residues. The V end was cut by 0 bases, the J end by 2 bases, with 17 bases between.

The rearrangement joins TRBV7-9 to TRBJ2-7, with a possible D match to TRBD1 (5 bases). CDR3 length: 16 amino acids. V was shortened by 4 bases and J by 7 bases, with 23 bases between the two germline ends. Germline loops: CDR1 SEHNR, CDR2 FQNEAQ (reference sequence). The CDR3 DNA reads TGTGCCAGCAGCTCGACCCAGGGTCCGGAGTTGTATGAGCAGTACTTC. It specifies CASSSTQGPELYEQYF.

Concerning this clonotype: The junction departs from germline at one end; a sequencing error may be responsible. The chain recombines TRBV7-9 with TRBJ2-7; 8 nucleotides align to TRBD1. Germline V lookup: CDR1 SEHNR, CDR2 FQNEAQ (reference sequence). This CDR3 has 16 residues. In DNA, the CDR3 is TGCGCCAGCAGCTTACATCCGGGACAGGCCCTCCACGAGCAGTACTTC. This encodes CASSLHPGQALHEQYF.

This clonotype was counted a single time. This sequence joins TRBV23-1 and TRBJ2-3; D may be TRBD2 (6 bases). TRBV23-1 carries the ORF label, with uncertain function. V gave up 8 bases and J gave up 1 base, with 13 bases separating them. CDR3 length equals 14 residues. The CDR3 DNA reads TGCGCCAGCTGGGGGAGGAGAGGCACAGATACGCAGTATTTT. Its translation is CASWGRRGTDTQYF.

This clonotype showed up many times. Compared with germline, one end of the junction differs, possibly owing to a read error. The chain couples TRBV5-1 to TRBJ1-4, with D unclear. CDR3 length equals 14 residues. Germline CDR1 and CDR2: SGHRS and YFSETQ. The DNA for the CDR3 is TGCGCCAGCGGCTTTGTAGGGATTAATGAAAAACTGTTTTTT. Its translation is CASGFVGINEKLFF.

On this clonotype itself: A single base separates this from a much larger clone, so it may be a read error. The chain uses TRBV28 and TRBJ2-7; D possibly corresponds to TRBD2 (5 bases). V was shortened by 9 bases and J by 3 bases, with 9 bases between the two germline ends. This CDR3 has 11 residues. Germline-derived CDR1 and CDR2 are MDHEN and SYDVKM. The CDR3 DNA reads TGTGCCAGTGCCGGGAACTACGAGCAGTACTTC. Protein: CASAGNYEQYF.

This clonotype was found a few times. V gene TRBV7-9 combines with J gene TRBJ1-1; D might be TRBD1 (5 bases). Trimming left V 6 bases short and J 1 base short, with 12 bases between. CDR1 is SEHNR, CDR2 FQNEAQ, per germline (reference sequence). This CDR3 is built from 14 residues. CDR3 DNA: TGTGCCAGCAGGCTTCCCGGACAGAACACTGAAGCTTTCTTT. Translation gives CASRLPGQNTEAFF.

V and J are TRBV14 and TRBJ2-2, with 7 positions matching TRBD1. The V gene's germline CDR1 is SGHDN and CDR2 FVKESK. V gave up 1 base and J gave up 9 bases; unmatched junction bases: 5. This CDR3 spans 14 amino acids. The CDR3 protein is CASSQVTGARELFF. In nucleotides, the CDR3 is TGTGCCAGCAGCCAAGTTACAGGGGCCCGGGAGCTGTTTTTT. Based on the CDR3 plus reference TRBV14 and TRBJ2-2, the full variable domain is EAGVTQFPSHSVIEKGQTVTLRCDPISGHDNLYWYRRVMGKEIKFLLHFVKESKQDESGMPNNRFLAERTGGTYSTLKVQPAELEDSGVYFCASSQVTGARELFFGEGSRLTVL.

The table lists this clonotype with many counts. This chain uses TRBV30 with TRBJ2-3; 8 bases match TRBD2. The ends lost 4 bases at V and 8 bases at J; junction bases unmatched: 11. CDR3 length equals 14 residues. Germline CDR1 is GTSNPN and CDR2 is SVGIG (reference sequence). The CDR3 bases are TGTGCCTGGACTAGCGGGCAAAACGGCGGTACGCAGTATTTT. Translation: CAWTSGQNGGTQYF.

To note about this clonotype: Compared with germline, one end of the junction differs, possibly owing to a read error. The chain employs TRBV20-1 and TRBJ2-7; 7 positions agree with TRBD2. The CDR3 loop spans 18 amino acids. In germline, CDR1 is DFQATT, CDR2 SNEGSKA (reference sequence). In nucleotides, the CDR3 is TGCAGTGCTAGACCTATCCCTGGACTAGTAAGTAGCTCCTACGCGCAGTACTTC. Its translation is CSARPIPGLVSSSYAQYF.

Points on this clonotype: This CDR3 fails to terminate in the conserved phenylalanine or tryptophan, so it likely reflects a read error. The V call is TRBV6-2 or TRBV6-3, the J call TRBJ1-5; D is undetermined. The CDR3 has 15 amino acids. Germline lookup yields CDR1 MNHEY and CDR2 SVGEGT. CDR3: CASSYEAAPSQRQHV. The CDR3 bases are TGTGCCAGCAGTTACGAGGCAGCCCCGAGTCAGCGCCAGCATGTT.

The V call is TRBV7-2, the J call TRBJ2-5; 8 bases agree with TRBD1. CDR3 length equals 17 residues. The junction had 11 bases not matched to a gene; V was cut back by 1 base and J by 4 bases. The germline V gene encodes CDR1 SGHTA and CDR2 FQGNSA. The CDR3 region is CASSLVGQGAYLETQYF. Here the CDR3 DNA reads TGTGCCAGCAGCTTAGTGGGGCAGGGGGCTTACCTAGAGACCCAGTACTTC.

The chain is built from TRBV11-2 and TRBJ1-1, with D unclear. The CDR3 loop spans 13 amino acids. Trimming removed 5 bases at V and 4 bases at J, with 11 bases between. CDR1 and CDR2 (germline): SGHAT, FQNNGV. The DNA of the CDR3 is TGTGCCAGCAGCCAAGGACCGGGCACTGAAGCTTTCTTT. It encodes CASSQGPGTEAFF.

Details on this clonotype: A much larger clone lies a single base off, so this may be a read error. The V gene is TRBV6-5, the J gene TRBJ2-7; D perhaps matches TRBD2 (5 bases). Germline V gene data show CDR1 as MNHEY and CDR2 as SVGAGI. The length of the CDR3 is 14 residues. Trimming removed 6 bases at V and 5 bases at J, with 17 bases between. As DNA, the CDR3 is TGTGCCAGCAGCCCAAACGTGTCCGGGAACGAGCAGTACTTC. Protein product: CASSPNVSGNEQYF.

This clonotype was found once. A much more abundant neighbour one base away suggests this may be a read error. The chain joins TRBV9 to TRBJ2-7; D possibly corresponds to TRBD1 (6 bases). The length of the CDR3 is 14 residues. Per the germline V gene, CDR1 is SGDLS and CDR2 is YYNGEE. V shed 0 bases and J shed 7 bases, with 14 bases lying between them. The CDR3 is CASSVGTEFSEQYF. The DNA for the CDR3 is TGTGCCAGCAGCGTAGGGACAGAGTTTTCGGAGCAGTACTTC. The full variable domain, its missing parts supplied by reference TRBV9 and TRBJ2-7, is DSGVTQTPKHLITATGQRVTLRCSPRSGDLSVYWYQQSLDQGLQFLIQYYNGEERAKGNILERFSAQQFPDLHSELNLSSLELGDSALYFCASSVGTEFSEQYFGPGTRLTVT.

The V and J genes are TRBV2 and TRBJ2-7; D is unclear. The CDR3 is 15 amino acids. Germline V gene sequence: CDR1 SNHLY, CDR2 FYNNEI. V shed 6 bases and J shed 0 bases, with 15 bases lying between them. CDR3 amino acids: CASRDLRPSSYEQYF. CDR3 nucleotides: TGTGCCAGCAGGGATTTGCGGCCCAGCTCCTACGAGCAGTACTTC.

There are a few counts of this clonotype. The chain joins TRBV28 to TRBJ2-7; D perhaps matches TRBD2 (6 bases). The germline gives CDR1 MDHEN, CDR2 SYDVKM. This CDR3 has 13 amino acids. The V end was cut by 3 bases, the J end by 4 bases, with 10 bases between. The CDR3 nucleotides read TGTGCCAGCAGTTTTGCAGGAGGGTACGAGCAGTACTTC. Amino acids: CASSFAGGYEQYF. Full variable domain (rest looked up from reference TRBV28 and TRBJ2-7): DVKVTQSSRYLVKRTGEKVFLECVQDMDHENMFWYRQDPGLGLRLIYFSYDVKMKEKGDIPEGYSVSREKKERFSLILESASTNQTSMYLCASSFAGGYEQYFGPGTRLTVT.

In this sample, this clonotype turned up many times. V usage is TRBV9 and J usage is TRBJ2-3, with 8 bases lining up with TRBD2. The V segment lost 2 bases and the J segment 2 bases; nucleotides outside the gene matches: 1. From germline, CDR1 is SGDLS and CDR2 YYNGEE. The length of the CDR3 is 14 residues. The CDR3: CASSVSGVTDTQYF. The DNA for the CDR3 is TGTGCCAGCAGCGTTAGCGGGGTCACAGATACGCAGTATTTT.

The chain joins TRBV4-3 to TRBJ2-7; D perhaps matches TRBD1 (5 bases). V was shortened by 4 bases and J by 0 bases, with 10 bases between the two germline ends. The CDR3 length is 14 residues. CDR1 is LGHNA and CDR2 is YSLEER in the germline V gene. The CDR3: CASSPTAGSYEQYF. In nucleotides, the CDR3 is TGCGCCAGCAGCCCGACAGCCGGCTCCTACGAGCAGTACTTC.

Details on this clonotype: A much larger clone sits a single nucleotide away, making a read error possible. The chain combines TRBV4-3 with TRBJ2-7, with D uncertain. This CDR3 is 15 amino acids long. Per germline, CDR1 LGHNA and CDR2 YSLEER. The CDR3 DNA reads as TGCGCCCGCAGCCAAGAATATGCGGCTAGGAATGAGCAGTACTTC. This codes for CARSQEYAARNEQYF.

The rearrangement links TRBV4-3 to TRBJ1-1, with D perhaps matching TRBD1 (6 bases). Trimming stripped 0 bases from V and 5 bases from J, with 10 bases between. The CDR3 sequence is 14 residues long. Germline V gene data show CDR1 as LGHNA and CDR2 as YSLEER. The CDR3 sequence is CASSQDTGKTEAFF. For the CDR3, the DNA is TGCGCCAGCAGCCAAGACACAGGGAAAACTGAAGCTTTCTTT.

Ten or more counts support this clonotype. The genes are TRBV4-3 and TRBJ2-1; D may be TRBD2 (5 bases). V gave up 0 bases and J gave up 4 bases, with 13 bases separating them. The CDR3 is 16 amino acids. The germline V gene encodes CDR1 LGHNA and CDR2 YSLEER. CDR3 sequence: CASSQDRADPYNEQFF. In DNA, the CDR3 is TGCGCCAGCAGCCAAGATCGAGCGGACCCTTACAATGAGCAGTTCTTC.